Each of the 9 T cell receptor beta chains below was sequenced from the same sample in a study of T cell responses to AZD1222 COVID-19 vaccine. The data were produced by immunoSEQ multiplex PCR, yet TCRdb's version contains in-frame clones alone and is incomplete. This sample has tens of thousands of clones; roughly nine tenths occur once, and the top ten carry under 14%. Sequences were derived from peripheral blood, sampled 28 days after the second AZD1222 dose. The receptors originated from an adult who received the AZD1222 COVID-19 vaccine.

V and J are TRBV7-2 and TRBJ2-7; 9 bases match TRBD1. V lost 1 base to trimming and J lost 3 bases; unmatched junction nucleotides: 4. The CDR3 is 15 residues long. Germline-derived CDR1 and CDR2 are SGHTA and FQGNSA. The CDR3 nucleotides read TGTGCCAGCAGCTTAGAGGGACAGGGCATCTACGAGCAGTACTTC. As protein: CASSLEGQGIYEQYF.

The chain recombines TRBV5-6 with TRBJ2-1, with 10 bases matching TRBD2. Germline V gives CDR1 SGHDT, CDR2 YYEEEE. With V trimmed by 4 bases and J by 9 bases, 19 bases remained unmatched. The CDR3 contains 18 residues. CDR3 sequence reads: CASSPPLVQSGGEGEQFF. Here the CDR3 DNA reads TGTGCCAGCAGCCCACCCCTGGTCCAGAGCGGGGGGGAAGGTGAGCAGTTCTTC.

In DNA, the CDR3 is TGTGCCATCAGTGATGTCGCCGGGGACACAAGCAATCAGCCCCAGCATTTT. Protein sequence: CAISDVAGDTSNQPQHF. The chain carries TRBV10-3 and TRBJ1-5; a weak D match, TRBD1 (6 bases). The CDR3 has 17 residues. In germline, CDR1 is ENHRY, CDR2 SYGVKD. Trimming cost V 3 bases and J 1 base, with 16 bases left between them.

The chain has TRBV7-2 and TRBJ2-5; D gene uncertain. V lost 1 base and J lost 0, with 6 bases in between. The germline V gene encodes CDR1 SGHTA and CDR2 FQGNSA. This CDR3 is 14 amino acids long. CDR3 nucleotide sequence: TGTGCCAGCAGCTTAGTTCGGTACCAAGAGACCCAGTACTTC. This encodes CASSLVRYQETQYF. Using reference TRBV7-2 and TRBJ2-5 for the parts outside the CDR3, the full variable domain is GAGVSQSPSNKVTEKGKDVELRCDPISGHTALYWYRQSLGQGLEFLIYFQGNSAPDKSGLPSDRFSAERTGGSVSTLTIQRTQQEDSAVYLCASSLVRYQETQYFGPGTRLLVL.

The rearrangement joins TRBV18 to TRBJ1-4; no definite D call. The V gene lost 0 bases and the J gene lost 5 bases, with 10 bases spanning the gap. This CDR3 contains 15 residues. In germline, CDR1 is KGHSH, CDR2 LQKENI. In DNA form, the CDR3 reads TGTGCCAGCTCACCACCGGGCGGCCGGAATGAAAAACTGTTTTTT. Translated, it gives CASSPPGGRNEKLFF.

The V gene is TRBV28, the J gene TRBJ2-7, with 9 bases identical to TRBD1. V lost 7 bases and J lost 2; bases outside the gene matches: 9. CDR1 and CDR2 (germline): MDHEN, SYDVKM. This CDR3 is built from 15 residues. Written as DNA, the CDR3 is TGTGCCAGCAAAGTAGGGACAGGGCTTGCCTACGAGCAGTACTTC. Encoded protein: CASKVGTGLAYEQYF. Variable domain in full (rest from reference TRBV28 and TRBJ2-7): DVKVTQSSRYLVKRTGEKVFLECVQDMDHENMFWYRQDPGLGLRLIYFSYDVKMKEKGDIPEGYSVSREKKERFSLILESASTNQTSMYLCASKVGTGLAYEQYFGPGTRLTVT.

V and J are TRBV6-2 or TRBV6-3 and TRBJ2-2; D gene unclear. V shed 3 bases and J shed 1 base, with 9 bases lying between them. This CDR3 has 15 amino acids. Germline CDR1 and CDR2: MNHEY and SVGEGT. CDR3 region: CASSYRQVNTGELFF. The CDR3 bases are TGTGCCAGCAGTTATCGCCAGGTGAACACCGGGGAGCTGTTTTTT.

J is TRBJ1-5 and V is TRBV19; 8 positions agree with TRBD1. CDR1 is LNHDA and CDR2 is SQIVND in the germline V gene (reference sequence). This CDR3 comprises 16 residues. V shed 7 bases and J 6 bases; nucleotides not matched to a gene: 14. The CDR3 is CASTPTPGQGIQPQHF. The DNA for the CDR3 is TGTGCCAGTACCCCGACCCCCGGACAGGGCATTCAGCCCCAGCATTTT. Together with reference TRBV19 and TRBJ1-5, the CDR3 gives the full variable domain: DGGITQSPKYLFRKEGQNVTLSCEQNLNHDAMYWYRQDPGQGLRLIYYSQIVNDFQKGDIAEGYSVSREKKESFPLTVTSAQKNPTAFYLCASTPTPGQGIQPQHFGDGTRLSIL.

This clone has a handful of counts. The gene calls are TRBV7-8 and TRBJ1-2, with D unresolved. CDR3 length equals 11 residues. Germline lookup yields CDR1 SGHVS and CDR2 FQNEAQ. Between the trimmed V and J ends, which lost 6 bases and 6 bases, there was a span of 8 bases. This CDR3 reads CASSDNHGYTF. The CDR3, as DNA: TGTGCCAGCAGTGACAACCATGGCTACACCTTC.